This T cell receptor beta chain originates from a study of response to subunit inactivated influenza vaccine. Each CDR3 protein is one row after TCRdb ran MiXCR on the RT-PCR reads. Of 700,000 to 800,000 distinct CDR3 sequences listed, around 18% are singletons. The CDR3 has 12 residues. Germline CDR1 SGHVS, CDR2 FQNEAQ. With 6 bases removed from V and 4 bases from J, the gap between germline ends came to 9 bases. Specimen: PBMCs from blood, collected 5 days after vaccination. The genes are TRBV7-8 and TRBJ2-5; tentative D call: TRBD1 (5 bases). This receptor was taken from a man in his forties or fifties who received an inactivated influenza vaccine. The CDR3 DNA sequence: TGTGCCAGCAGGGGGCAGACAGAGACCCAGTACTTC. Its translation is CASRGQTETQYF.